This T cell receptor beta chain stems from a study of cytomegalovirus exposure and HLA in healthy donors (TCRdb year 2017). About the full investigation: According to a later analysis, the 100 to 150 validation repertoires were produced on the same platform as the roughly 720 repertoires of the first cohort. A separate validation cohort of some 130 different subjects was used in addition to the roughly 700-subject first cohort. The study was designed to test whether signatures of past pathogen exposure could be identified by cataloging public T cell receptors. To predict cytomegalovirus infection status, the study combined high-throughput TCR immunosequencing, statistical association of individual TCRs with disease status, and machine learning. Study-wide findings and limitations: Across donors, most TCR sequences were observed very rarely, whereas some public TCRs were present in many individuals. The classifier was reported to diagnose cytomegalovirus status with high specificity and sensitivity in both the original cohort and the validation cohort. The study gave a list of some 150 TCR beta chains associated with cytomegalovirus. According to the authors, the approach could potentially be generalized to other disease states and immunological phenotypes. Of the cluster scores, 94% were above 0 in a later analysis, which found that TCRs clustered in the first cohort also tended to co-occur in the 110 or so validation repertoires. In vitro tests confirmed that a few of the cytomegalovirus-associated TCR beta chains recognize cytomegalovirus antigens. All 120 or so repertoires were used to score co-occurrence in the validation cohort in a later analysis, because that analysis had no HLA typing for the cohort.

Library preparation used the immunoSEQ multiplex PCR assay. On the authors' methods: A statistical classification framework was built to diagnose cytomegalovirus status from the catalog of TCR beta chain sequences. In TCRdb, the immuneACCESS table is reduced to in-frame sequences with V and J assigned. These tables do not hold every clone; where another copy was compared, an unresolved V gene accounts for under half, and the others remain unexplained. From that table come the V and J calls and clone size; the DNA was used to work out D and trimming. The sample profile shows 110,000 or so clones; roughly 88% of them were found once. The leading ten clones occupy more than 2.5% of the sample. The V end gives up 3 bases and the J end 5 bases, leaving 12 bases in the junction not matched to a gene. The CDR3, cysteine through phenylalanine, is 16 amino acids long. Only the CDR3 DNA stays, 48 bases, in frame from base 1. Via the germline V gene (reference sequence), CDR1 is LNHNV and CDR2 YYDKDF.

A note on this clone: Its antigen target is currently unknown. No quality values exist for individual bases; no much larger clone is one base distant.

The donors were included in the validation cohort of 130 or so subjects, a group kept apart from the roughly 670-subject first cohort. Sequencing was carried out using PBMCs. This sequence uses TRBV15 and TRBJ2-7, with 8 middle bases fitting TRBD2. This sequence originates from a woman between 18 and 30 years old in good health and CMV-seronegative. The DNA is as follows: TGTGCCACCAGCAGGACCCCACCAACGGGAGGGAACGAGCAGTACTTC. Its translation reads: CATSRTPPTGGNEQYF.